These 29 T cell receptor beta chains originate from one sample sequenced in a study of T cell responses to AZD1222 COVID-19 vaccine. Profiling relied on immunoSEQ multiplex PCR, and the TCRdb table lists in-frame clones only, not all of them. Of 200,000 to 250,000 clones in the sample, about 93% were seen once. The sample in question was peripheral blood, obtained on day 0 of MenACWY control vaccination. These receptors all come from an adult in good health.

The rearrangement links TRBV3-1 (or the pseudogene TRBV3-2) to TRBJ2-7, with 9 bases fitting TRBD2. Germline trimming cut 4 bases from V and 6 bases from J; bases unmatched to any gene: 7. CDR3 length: 14 amino acids. The germline CDR1 and CDR2 sequences are LGHDT and YNNKEL (reference sequence). The CDR3 sequence is CASSPVGSGGEQYF. The CDR3 DNA reads as TGTGCCAGCAGCCCGGTGGGTAGCGGGGGCGAGCAGTACTTC.

This clone has only one observation. The genes are TRBV28 and TRBJ2-5; D call uncertain. Between the trimmed V and J ends, which lost 5 bases and 5 bases, there was a span of 6 bases. The germline CDR1 and CDR2 sequences are MDHEN and SYDVKM. The CDR3 length is 11 residues. For the CDR3, the DNA is TGTGCCAGCAGTACCGCGGAGACCCAGTACTTC. It is translated as CASSTAETQYF.

V is TRBV7-8 and J is TRBJ1-4; 7 bases are a match to TRBD1. The V gene's germline CDR1 is SGHVS and CDR2 FQNEAQ. The CDR3 covers 13 residues. Germline trimming cut 5 bases from V and 8 bases from J; bases unmatched to any gene: 5. Here the CDR3 reads CASSPRDREKLFF. For the CDR3, the DNA is TGTGCCAGCAGCCCGAGGGACAGAGAAAAACTGTTTTTT.

The chain employs TRBV18 and TRBJ1-1; D gene unclear. Germline CDR1 is KGHSH and CDR2 is LQKENI. CDR3 length: 15 amino acids. The V end lost 3 bases, the J end lost 1 base, and 12 bases lay between the germline ends. The CDR3 here is CASSPPGIRNTEAFF. The CDR3 bases are TGTGCCAGCTCACCCCCGGGGATACGGAACACTGAAGCTTTCTTT.

This clone occurred a few times. The V gene is TRBV27, the J gene TRBJ2-7; either TRBD1 or TRBD2 may fit D (5 bases each). Germline assignment: CDR1 MNHEY and CDR2 SMNVEV (reference sequence). Trimming pared 5 bases from V and 6 bases from J, leaving 8 bases between. The CDR3 consists of 11 residues. The CDR3 bases are TGTGCCAGCAGTCCCGGGACCGAGCAGTACTTC. This gives the protein CASSPGTEQYF.

The chain joins TRBV18 to TRBJ1-2; D call uncertain. Trimming stripped 6 bases from V and 6 bases from J, with 14 bases between. CDR1 KGHSH and CDR2 LQKENI come from the germline V gene. The CDR3 is 13 amino acids. Here the CDR3 DNA reads TGTGCCAGCTCCTACGGGATGATGGATGGCTACACCTTC. Its protein is CASSYGMMDGYTF.

This clone was seen only once. Here the CDR3 DNA reads TGTGCCAGCTCACCAAGCAGGGCGGAGACCCAGTACTTC. Protein product: CASSPSRAETQYF. The chain links TRBV18 to TRBJ2-5; maybe TRBD1 (5 bases). This CDR3 has 13 residues. Germline CDR1 and CDR2: KGHSH and LQKENI. The V and J ends lost 2 bases and 5 bases respectively, with 9 bases between them.

In its sample, this clone was seen once. This chain uses TRBV2 with TRBJ2-5, with 13 bases fitting TRBD2. This CDR3 region has 15 residues. V gave up 6 bases and J gave up 2 bases; unmatched junction bases: 3. The V gene's germline CDR1 is SNHLY and CDR2 FYNNEI. This CDR3 is CASSKLAGGQETQYF. In DNA, the CDR3 is TGTGCCAGCAGCAAACTAGCGGGGGGGCAAGAGACCCAGTACTTC.

CDR3 nucleotide sequence: TGTGCCAGCAGCGCCCAACGGGACTCCACTGAAGCTTTCTTT. Encoded protein: CASSAQRDSTEAFF. The V gene is TRBV9, the J gene TRBJ1-1; a possible D gene is TRBD1 (5 bases). The CDR3 extends over 14 amino acids. Trimming shortened V by 3 bases and J by 4 bases, and 13 bases separated the two germline ends. Looked up from germline, CDR1 is SGDLS and CDR2 is YYNGEE.

In the case of this clone: Compared with germline, one end of the junction differs, possibly owing to a read error. The gene calls are TRBV6-5 and TRBJ1-1, with D unresolved. CDR3 size: 13 residues. Germline-derived CDR1 and CDR2 are MNHEY and SVGAGI. The CDR3, as DNA: TGTGCCAGCGGTTATGCGTCGAACACTGAAGCTTTCTTT. Translating gives CASGYASNTEAFF.

This chain uses TRBV2 with TRBJ2-2; D may be TRBD1 or TRBD2 (6 bases each). Germline V gene sequence: CDR1 SNHLY, CDR2 FYNNEI. V dropped 4 bases and J dropped 7 bases, with 16 bases sitting between them. The CDR3 consists of 15 residues. CDR3 sequence (DNA): TGTGCCAGCAGTGCCAGGGGCCCCGGGGGCGGGGAGCTGTTTTTT. Protein sequence: CASSARGPGGGELFF. The entire variable domain, with the rest obtained from reference TRBV2 and TRBJ2-2, is as follows: EPEVTQTPSHQVTQMGQEVILRCVPISNHLYFYWYRQILGQKVEFLVSFYNNEISEKSEIFDDQFSVERPDGSNFTLKIRSTKLEDSAMYFCASSARGPGGGELFFGEGSRLTVL.

This chain connects TRBV9 to TRBJ1-1; 7 bases match TRBD1. Germline V lookup: CDR1 SGDLS, CDR2 YYNGEE. The V segment lost 4 bases and the J segment 12 bases; nucleotides outside the gene matches: 15. The CDR3 sequence is 14 residues long. The DNA for the CDR3 is TGTGCCAGCAGCCCCTGGGACAGAACTTTTCTAACTTTCTTT. Residues: CASSPWDRTFLTFF.

The V gene is TRBV7-9, the J gene TRBJ2-2; possible D gene TRBD2, 5 bases. V dropped 4 bases and J dropped 4 bases, with 16 bases sitting between them. Germline V gives CDR1 SEHNR, CDR2 FQNEAQ (reference sequence). The CDR3 covers 16 residues. The CDR3 protein is CASSSRGGTPTGELFF. DNA of the CDR3: TGTGCCAGCAGCTCCCGAGGAGGTACCCCCACCGGGGAGCTGTTTTTT.

This chain links TRBV6-5 with TRBJ1-6; D is perhaps TRBD1 (6 bases). Trimming cost V 4 bases and J 4 bases, with 8 bases left between them. There are 14 residues in the CDR3. CDR1 is MNHEY and CDR2 is SVGAGI in the germline V gene. CDR3 sequence reads: CASSSGQYNSPLHF. The CDR3 DNA reads TGTGCCAGCAGTTCTGGACAGTATAATTCACCCCTCCACTTT.

This clone was observed a few times. V and J are TRBV29-1 and TRBJ1-5, with 7 nucleotides matching TRBD1. This CDR3 comprises 13 residues. The germline CDR1 and CDR2 sequences are SQVTM and ANQGSEA. The J segment lost 7 bases and the V segment lost 8 bases, leaving 11 bases of the junction unmatched. CDR3 loop: CSTAEGAGQPQHF. The CDR3 DNA is TGCAGCACGGCTGAGGGGGCCGGGCAGCCCCAGCATTTT.

This chain links TRBV10-3 with TRBJ2-7; 9 positions match TRBD1. CDR3 length: 14 amino acids. Germline V gene sequence: CDR1 ENHRY, CDR2 SYGVKD. V lost 6 bases and J lost 2; bases outside the gene matches: 5. The CDR3 protein is CAIRLGQGPYEQYF. The CDR3 bases are TGTGCCATCAGGCTGGGACAGGGTCCCTACGAGCAGTACTTC.

The J gene is TRBJ1-1, the V gene TRBV6-2 or TRBV6-3; D remains unclear. The CDR3 is 14 residues long. V was cut by 4 bases and J by 1 base, with 10 bases left in between. Germline V gene sequence: CDR1 MNHEY, CDR2 SVGEGT. The CDR3 sequence is CASSLTPTNTEAFF. Here the CDR3 DNA reads TGTGCCAGCAGTTTGACACCCACGAACACTGAAGCTTTCTTT.

The chain combines TRBV20-1 with TRBJ1-2; D gene unclear. This CDR3 has 11 residues. V lost 6 bases and J lost 4, with 9 bases in between. The germline gives CDR1 DFQATT, CDR2 SNEGSKA (reference sequence). CDR3 nucleotides: TGCAGTGCCAATACCCCCTATGGCTACACCTTC. Protein: CSANTPYGYTF.

This rearrangement joins TRBV6-4 to TRBJ1-2, with TRBD1 as a possible D gene (6 bases). The length of the CDR3 is 13 residues. Germline CDR1 and CDR2: MRHNA and SNTAGT. V lost 4 bases and J 4 bases, leaving 10 bases between the germline ends. As DNA, the CDR3 is TGTGCCAGCAGTGCCAGGGGCGGCTATGGCTACACCTTC. The encoded protein is CASSARGGYGYTF.

The J gene is TRBJ1-4, the V gene TRBV18, with D perhaps matching TRBD1 (5 bases). Looked up from germline, CDR1 is KGHSH and CDR2 is LQKENI. This CDR3 is built from 17 residues. V was cut by 4 bases and J by 4 bases, with 19 bases left in between. CDR3 nucleotides: TGTGCCAGCTCACTCGACCCCGGGACCGCTATTAATGAAAAACTGTTTTTT. Protein: CASSLDPGTAINEKLFF.

The V gene is TRBV7-2, the J gene TRBJ1-1, with D possibly matching TRBD1 (5 bases). V lost 5 bases, J lost 0 bases, and 10 bases lay in between. CDR3 length: 14 amino acids. CDR1 and CDR2 from the germline V gene are SGHTA and FQGNSA. CDR3 protein: CASSLGRLNTEAFF. In nucleotides, the CDR3 is TGTGCCAGCAGCCTGGGACGATTGAACACTGAAGCTTTCTTT.

The J gene is TRBJ1-5, the V gene TRBV5-1; possibly TRBD1 for D (6 bases). Trimming removed 4 bases from V and 9 bases from J, with 17 bases in between. CDR1 is SGHRS, CDR2 YFSETQ, per germline. This CDR3 contains 14 residues. The CDR3 nucleotides are TGCGCCAGCAGCCCTGCGGCAGGGGATCTGCCCCAGCATTTT. Protein sequence: CASSPAAGDLPQHF.

The V call is TRBV3-1 (or the pseudogene TRBV3-2), the J call TRBJ2-7; 8 bases align to TRBD1. Germline assignment: CDR1 LGHDT and CDR2 YNNKEL (reference sequence). Unmatched junction bases numbered 12, after V lost 5 bases and J lost 6 bases. This CDR3 has 15 amino acids. CDR3 bases: TGTGCCAGCAGCTACCGGGGACAGGCGTTCGGCGAGCAGTACTTC. Its translation is CASSYRGQAFGEQYF.

The rearrangement uses TRBV6-5 and TRBJ1-2; D unclear. This CDR3 has 14 amino acids. CDR1 is MNHEY and CDR2 is SVGAGI in the germline V gene. The V end lost 5 bases, the J end lost 0 bases, and 10 bases lay between the germline ends. The CDR3 here is CASSPGISNYGYTF. The CDR3 DNA reads as TGTGCCAGCAGTCCGGGGATCTCTAACTATGGCTACACCTTC.

The chain recombines TRBV11-2 with TRBJ2-1; unclear D gene. This CDR3 has 17 residues. CDR1 and CDR2 from the germline V gene are SGHAT and FQNNGV. With 2 bases removed from V and 9 bases from J, the gap between germline ends came to 23 bases. In nucleotides, the CDR3 is TGTGCCAGCAGCTTATCTTACCGCCGTAATAACGGTGGTGAGCAGTTCTTC. This translates into CASSLSYRRNNGGEQFF. Together with reference TRBV11-2 and TRBJ2-1, the CDR3 gives the full variable domain: EAGVAQSPRYKIIEKRQSVAFWCNPISGHATLYWYQQILGQGPKLLIQFQNNGVVDDSQLPKDRFSAERLKGVDSTLKIQPAKLEDSAVYLCASSLSYRRNNGGEQFFGPGTRLTVL.

The V gene is TRBV28, the J gene TRBJ2-7, with 12 bases fitting TRBD1. Germline V CDR1 and CDR2: MDHEN, SYDVKM. This CDR3 has 16 amino acids. After removal of 7 bases from V and 6 bases from J, the junction contained 13 bases not matched to a gene. CDR3 in DNA: TGTGCCAGCACCGACCGTCCGGGACAGGGGGCTGTCGAGCAGTACTTC. Its protein product is CASTDRPGQGAVEQYF.

The sample holds one count of this clone. This chain connects TRBV19 to TRBJ1-5; D might be TRBD1 (6 bases). This CDR3 comprises 15 residues. Trimming took off 4 bases at V and 1 base at J, with 11 bases between the two ends. Germline CDR1 is LNHDA and CDR2 is SQIVND (reference sequence). As DNA, the CDR3 is TGTGCCAGTAGTAAGTTCGGACAGAGCAATCAGCCCCAGCATTTT. It encodes CASSKFGQSNQPQHF.

Details on this clone: The junction shows a germline mismatch at one end, possibly a read error. The DNA for the CDR3 is TGTGTCAGCAGTCCCTCGAACACCGGGGAGCTGTTTTTT. It codes for CVSSPSNTGELFF. The chain is built from TRBV6-2 or TRBV6-3 and TRBJ2-2, with no clear D. Germline CDR1 and CDR2: MNHEY and SVGEGT. The CDR3 has 13 residues.

The V gene is TRBV6-5, the J gene TRBJ1-6; D not resolved. The CDR3 is 12 amino acids. The germline CDR1 and CDR2 sequences are MNHEY and SVGAGI. Trimming stripped 6 bases from V and 7 bases from J, with 7 bases between. The CDR3 DNA is TGTGCCAGCAGGAATGGGAATTCACCCCTCCACTTT. As protein: CASRNGNSPLHF.